A single sample gave rise to the 18 T cell receptor beta chains below, sequenced in a study of shared clonotypes between healthy human individuals. The assay was immunoSEQ multiplex PCR, and TCRdb's table has in-frame clones only and misses some. The sample contains under 850,000 clones, roughly 72% of which appear only once. Sequences were obtained from memory CD4+ T cells sorted from blood. The subset is: CD45RA-negative fraction. These TCRs come from a woman aged 25 to 45 in good health.

This clone was counted between two and nine times. This sequence joins TRBV5-1 and TRBJ1-2; no clear D gene. The V and J ends lost 4 bases and 8 bases respectively, with 21 bases between them. There are 15 residues in the CDR3. Germline V lookup: CDR1 SGHRS, CDR2 YFSETQ. The CDR3 protein is CASSMADAVAGGYTF. The CDR3 region has the DNA TGCGCCAGCAGCATGGCCGATGCCGTGGCAGGCGGCTACACCTTC. Full variable domain (outside the CDR3, taken from reference TRBV5-1 and TRBJ1-2): KAGVTQTPRYLIKTRGQQVTLSCSPISGHRSVSWYQQTPGQGLQFLFEYFSETQRNKGNFPGRFSGRQFSNSRSEMNVSTLELGDSALYLCASSMADAVAGGYTFGSGTRLTVV.

The chain couples TRBV28 to TRBJ2-2; 7 bases agree with TRBD1. Germline V gene data show CDR1 as MDHEN and CDR2 as SYDVKM. J gave up 6 bases and V 5 bases, and 9 bases lay outside the gene matches. This CDR3 is 15 amino acids long. CDR3 in DNA: TGTGCCAGCAGTGAGCCCTACAGGGGCCCCGGGGAGCTGTTTTTT. This gives the protein CASSEPYRGPGELFF.

The chain is built from TRBV28 and TRBJ2-3, with D tentatively TRBD1 (6 bases). Trimming removed 5 bases at V and 4 bases at J, with 13 bases between. The germline V gene encodes CDR1 MDHEN and CDR2 SYDVKM. The CDR3 spans 14 residues. DNA of the CDR3: TGTGCCAGCAGTGTAACAGGGTTCTCAGATACGCAGTATTTT. Translation: CASSVTGFSDTQYF.

The chain links TRBV4-2 to TRBJ2-7, with 10 bases matching TRBD2. In germline, CDR1 is LGHNA, CDR2 YNFKEQ. The CDR3 covers 15 residues. After removal of 6 bases from V and 1 base from J, the junction contained 6 bases not matched to a gene. The CDR3 DNA follows: TGTGCCAGCAGACCAGCGGGAGGGCCTTCCTACGAGCAGTACTTC. It codes for CASRPAGGPSYEQYF.

This clone was seen many times. The chain employs TRBV5-1 and TRBJ2-1; D is ambiguous. The CDR3 has 16 residues. Looked up from germline, CDR1 is SGHRS and CDR2 is YFSETQ. The V gene lost 0 bases and the J gene lost 0 bases, with 10 bases spanning the gap. CDR3 sequence reads: CASSLDPGTSYNEQFF. The CDR3, as DNA: TGCGCCAGCAGCTTGGATCCAGGAACCTCCTACAATGAGCAGTTCTTC. The entire variable domain, with the rest obtained from reference TRBV5-1 and TRBJ2-1, is as follows: KAGVTQTPRYLIKTRGQQVTLSCSPISGHRSVSWYQQTPGQGLQFLFEYFSETQRNKGNFPGRFSGRQFSNSRSEMNVSTLELGDSALYLCASSLDPGTSYNEQFFGPGTRLTVL.

The rearrangement links TRBV7-2 to TRBJ2-1; TRBD2 agrees at 7 bases. V shed 4 bases and J 5 bases; nucleotides not matched to a gene: 5. Germline V gene data show CDR1 as SGHTA and CDR2 as FQGNSA. The CDR3 has 14 amino acids. In DNA form, the CDR3 reads TGTGCCAGCAGCTGGGGGACTACTAACAATGAGCAGTTCTTC. Residues: CASSWGTTNNEQFF. The whole variable domain, filled in from reference TRBV7-2 and TRBJ2-1, reads GAGVSQSPSNKVTEKGKDVELRCDPISGHTALYWYRQSLGQGLEFLIYFQGNSAPDKSGLPSDRFSAERTGGSVSTLTIQRTQQEDSAVYLCASSWGTTNNEQFFGPGTRLTVL.

In regard to this clone: A much larger clone differs by one base, so this may be a read error. Other DNA sequences of this sample code for an identical CDR3. The chain employs TRBV5-1 and TRBJ2-3; D uncertain. This CDR3 comprises 14 residues. In germline, CDR1 is SGHRS, CDR2 YFSETQ. The V end lost 0 bases, the J end lost 0 bases, and 5 bases lay between the germline ends. The CDR3 protein is CASSLGPSTDTQYF. For the CDR3, the DNA is TGCGCCAGCAGCTTGGGGCCTAGCACAGATACGCAGTATTTT.

The gene calls are TRBV4-1 and TRBJ1-1, with D possibly matching TRBD1 (6 bases). This CDR3 spans 14 amino acids. V gave up 4 bases and J gave up 3 bases, with 12 bases separating them. The germline CDR1 and CDR2 sequences are MGHRA and YSYEKL. The CDR3 loop reads CASSPEGGYTEAFF. The CDR3 nucleotides are TGCGCCAGCAGCCCGGAGGGGGGTTACACTGAAGCTTTCTTT.

V gene TRBV5-3 combines with J gene TRBJ2-5, with D perhaps assigned TRBD1 or TRBD2 (5 bases each). TRBV5-3 is reported as an ORF; its role is uncertain. The V and J ends lost 4 bases and 5 bases respectively, with 15 bases between them. CDR3 length: 14 residues. The CDR3 region is CARSPGPVKETQYF. The CDR3 bases are TGTGCCAGAAGCCCGGGACCGGTTAAGGAGACCCAGTACTTC.

In this sample, this clone turned up many times. The chain couples TRBV11-2 to TRBJ2-1; D uncertain. CDR1 and CDR2 from the germline V gene are SGHAT and FQNNGV. Trimming took off 0 bases at V and 12 bases at J, with 12 bases between the two ends. The CDR3 is 13 residues long. This chain's CDR3 is CASSLDRAPGQFF. The CDR3 DNA sequence: TGTGCCAGCAGCTTAGATCGGGCTCCAGGGCAGTTCTTC.

V and J are TRBV7-2 and TRBJ2-7; D is uncertain. Germline values: CDR1 SGHTA, CDR2 FQGNSA. V lost 2 bases, J lost 0 bases, and 14 bases lay in between. The CDR3 length is 16 residues. The CDR3 is CASSLSGSSGSYEQYF. CDR3 coding DNA: TGTGCCAGCAGCTTATCAGGTAGTTCAGGCTCCTACGAGCAGTACTTC.

The chain couples TRBV19 to TRBJ2-7, with 7 nucleotides matching TRBD2. Germline V gene lookup returns CDR1 LNHDA and CDR2 SQIVND (reference sequence). The J segment lost 0 bases and the V segment lost 5 bases, leaving 7 bases of the junction unmatched. The CDR3 runs to 15 residues. The CDR3 loop is CASSPSSGSSYEQYF. CDR3 in DNA: TGTGCCAGTAGTCCCTCTAGCGGCAGCTCCTACGAGCAGTACTTC.

The chain carries TRBV7-7 and TRBJ2-5, with 11 bases lining up with TRBD2. This CDR3 region has 17 residues. Trimming cost V 6 bases and J 2 bases; bases outside gene matches: 11. Germline V gene sequence: CDR1 SSHAT, CDR2 FNYEAQ (reference sequence). The CDR3 region has the DNA TGTGCCAGCAGTTTATCGGCCGGGACTAGCGGACAAGAGACCCAGTACTTC. It yields the protein CASSLSAGTSGQETQYF.

A word on this clone: This may stem from a read error, because a much larger clone lies one nucleotide away. Within the sample, other DNA sequences also encode this same CDR3. This chain uses TRBV5-1 with TRBJ2-5; D is unresolved. The CDR3 is 11 amino acids. Per the germline V gene, CDR1 is SGHRS and CDR2 is YFSETQ. Trimming stripped 2 bases from V and 4 bases from J, with 3 bases between. The CDR3 nucleotides are TGCGCCAGCAGCTTACGAGAGACCCAGTACTTC. This codes for CASSLRETQYF.

The V and J genes are TRBV5-6 and TRBJ2-3; D is possibly TRBD1 (6 bases). Germline assignment: CDR1 SGHDT and CDR2 YYEEEE. The ends were cut back, 2 bases at V and 7 bases at J, with 17 bases in the middle. The CDR3 totals 15 residues. CDR3 amino acids: CASSFASTRGHTQYF. In DNA form, the CDR3 reads TGTGCCAGCAGCTTTGCTAGCACCAGGGGACATACGCAGTATTTT.

The chain uses TRBV2 and TRBJ2-1; 9 bases are shared with TRBD2. The CDR3 consists of 20 residues. Unmatched junction bases numbered 19, after V lost 7 bases and J lost 0 bases. CDR1 SNHLY and CDR2 FYNNEI come from the germline V gene. As DNA, the CDR3 is TGTGCCAGCAACGATGGGATTAGCGGGAGACCCATCGGCTCCTACAATGAGCAGTTCTTC. This sequence encodes CASNDGISGRPIGSYNEQFF. Based on the CDR3 plus reference TRBV2 and TRBJ2-1, the full variable domain is EPEVTQTPSHQVTQMGQEVILRCVPISNHLYFYWYRQILGQKVEFLVSFYNNEISEKSEIFDDQFSVERPDGSNFTLKIRSTKLEDSAMYFCASNDGISGRPIGSYNEQFFGPGTRLTVL.

J is TRBJ2-6 and V is TRBV2; D call uncertain. CDR1 and CDR2 from the germline V gene are SNHLY and FYNNEI. CDR3 length: 13 amino acids. Deletions cut 8 bases from V and 0 bases from J, with 5 bases between. The CDR3 reads CASGYSGANVLTF. DNA of the CDR3: TGTGCCAGCGGATACTCTGGGGCCAACGTCCTGACTTTC.

This clone was seen a handful of times. Other DNA sequences in this sample translate to the same CDR3. This chain uses TRBV5-1 with TRBJ2-5, with 8 bases matching TRBD2. Unmatched junction bases numbered 2, after V lost 0 bases and J lost 1 base. The germline CDR1 and CDR2 sequences are SGHRS and YFSETQ. The CDR3 loop spans 15 amino acids. The CDR3 here is CASSLGLAGQETQYF. CDR3 sequence (DNA): TGCGCCAGCAGCTTGGGGCTAGCGGGCCAAGAGACCCAGTACTTC.